This T cell receptor (beta chain) stems from a study of T cell repertoires in cytomegalovirus infection. Overall study: A matching HLA type, together with CMV infection, was signaled by public TCR beta signatures.

The CDR3 has 12 residues. J was trimmed by 3 bases and V by 5 bases; bases with no gene match: 3. The germline gives CDR1 DFQATT, CDR2 SNEGSKA (reference sequence). Turning to this clonotype: Its antigen remains unidentified.

TCRdb analysed the reads with MiXCR anew, one entry per CDR3 protein. The repertoire holds approximately 280,000 distinct CDR3 sequences, with 20% to 25% as singletons. The chain uses TRBV20-1 and TRBJ2-7; 8 bases are a match to TRBD1. Sequences were derived from cultured PBMCs, sampled from culture after CMV antigen stimulation. The TCR comes from a human donor in good health (CMV status not recorded). Some clones in this sample may be carry-over from other donors' samples. The CDR3 region is CSARTGNYEQYF. In DNA form, the CDR3 reads TGCAGTGCTCGGACAGGGAACTACGAGCAGTACTTC.